This T cell receptor beta chain was observed in a study of blood T cell repertoires in COVID-19. Across the whole study: The United States, Italy and Spain supplied acute and convalescent COVID-19 samples. Sources were T cells, B-cell-depleted T cells, or PBMCs; the material itself was cDNA or gDNA.

Per the original data handling: Estimates of nucleated cell counts were drawn from the amplification of reference gene primers. Assay: immunoSEQ multiplex PCR; the TCRdb copy retains only in-frame clones and omits some. D and trimming were read from the DNA, whereas the V and J calls and clone size are those reported in that table. The sample comprises 200,000 or so clones, 79% of which are singletons, and roughly 17% rests with the top ten. The CDR3 runs to 13 residues. Trimming stripped 2 bases from V and 3 bases from J, with 7 bases between. Looked up from germline, CDR1 is SGHRS and CDR2 is YFSETQ.

The chain recombines TRBV5-1 with TRBJ2-3, with D possibly being TRBD1 (6 bases). The sequence came from a man aged 60 to 75 with active or convalescent COVID-19. The sample consisted of peripheral blood. The CDR3 DNA follows: TGCGCCAGCAGCTTAAGGGGGACAGATACGCAGTATTTT. Amino acids: CASSLRGTDTQYF.